The T cell receptor (beta chain) described here comes from a study of blood T cell repertoires in COVID-19. Study-wide context: Some COVID-19 samples were acute and others convalescent; all came from the United States, Italy and Spain. The cDNA or gDNA used as material had been derived from T cells, B-cell-depleted T cells, or PBMCs.

The CDR3 has 14 amino acids. CDR1 and CDR2 (germline): SGHNT, YYREEE (reference sequence). The trim removed 5 bases at V and 2 bases at J, leaving 6 bases unmatched. In the authors' workflow: The authors estimated nucleated cell counts from reference gene primer amplification. Measured with immunoSEQ multiplex PCR; TCRdb has only the in-frame clones, and not every one. The D gene and trimming were derived from the DNA, and the V and J assignments and clone size from that table. The table includes 100,000 to 110,000 clones, roughly 88% detected once. The rearrangement joins TRBV5-4 to TRBJ2-7; TRBD2 matches at 8 bases. Specimen: peripheral blood. The source is a human donor in a cohort sampled during active COVID-19. The CDR3 nucleotides read TGTGCCAGCAGGCCAGCGGGGGAACCCTACGAGCAGTACTTC. This encodes CASRPAGEPYEQYF.